One and the same sample provided the 21 T cell receptor beta chains below, sequenced in a study of blood T cell repertoires in COVID-19. Here immunoSEQ multiplex PCR was the method, and the copy in TCRdb shows in-frame clones only, minus some. The sample carries roughly 300,000 clones, about nine tenths recorded once. The sample comprised peripheral blood. The source is a woman in her twenties or thirties with COVID-19, enrolled during active disease.

This clone was detected once. The V and J genes are TRBV7-2 and TRBJ2-2, with 7 bases identical to TRBD2. CDR1 is SGHTA and CDR2 is FQGNSA in the germline V gene. V lost 3 bases to trimming and J lost 6 bases; unmatched junction nucleotides: 7. The CDR3 contains 15 residues. CDR3 bases: TGTGCCAGCAGCTTGAAAGGACTAGGTGCCGGGGAGCTGTTTTTT. Protein: CASSLKGLGAGELFF. Full variable domain (outside the CDR3, taken from reference TRBV7-2 and TRBJ2-2): GAGVSQSPSNKVTEKGKDVELRCDPISGHTALYWYRQSLGQGLEFLIYFQGNSAPDKSGLPSDRFSAERTGGSVSTLTIQRTQQEDSAVYLCASSLKGLGAGELFFGEGSRLTVL.

The chain combines TRBV5-5 with TRBJ2-7, with D unresolved. Germline V gene lookup returns CDR1 SGHKS and CDR2 YYEKEE (reference sequence). Trimming took 5 bases from V and 0 from J, leaving 12 bases between them. The CDR3 loop spans 14 amino acids. The CDR3 DNA follows: TGTGCCAGCAGGTCAGCTAGGAGCTCCTACGAGCAGTACTTC. This sequence encodes CASRSARSSYEQYF.

Details on this clone: The sample has other DNA sequences that encode this CDR3 too. The V and J genes are TRBV5-1 and TRBJ2-1; 9 positions agree with TRBD2. The CDR3 length is 15 residues. Germline values: CDR1 SGHRS, CDR2 YFSETQ. The J segment lost 0 bases and the V segment lost 3 bases, leaving 1 base of the junction unmatched. The chain's CDR3 is CASSSSGTSYNEQFF. CDR3 DNA: TGCGCCAGCAGCTCTAGCGGGACCTCCTACAATGAGCAGTTCTTC.

V gene TRBV4-1 combines with J gene TRBJ1-2; D gene unclear. Trimming removed 1 base from V and 7 bases from J, with 10 bases in between. CDR1 MGHRA and CDR2 YSYEKL come from the germline V gene. CDR3 size: 13 residues. DNA of the CDR3: TGCGCCAGCAGCCAAGGGTGGCTTTTTGGCTACACCTTC. Protein product: CASSQGWLFGYTF.

V usage is TRBV28 and J usage is TRBJ1-6; D uncertain. V lost 7 bases and J lost 9, with 10 bases in between. The CDR3 covers 12 residues. In germline, CDR1 is MDHEN, CDR2 SYDVKM. CDR3 protein: CASTARGSPLHF. Here the CDR3 DNA reads TGTGCCAGCACCGCGCGCGGTTCACCCCTCCACTTT.

J is TRBJ1-1 and V is TRBV24-1; possible D gene TRBD1, 6 bases. CDR3 size: 15 residues. Between the trimmed V and J ends, which lost 4 bases and 5 bases, there was a span of 16 bases. Germline V lookup: CDR1 KGHDR, CDR2 SFDVKD. CDR3 DNA: TGTGCCACCAGTGACCCCCAACGAAGGGGGACTGAAGCTTTCTTT. This codes for CATSDPQRRGTEAFF.

The chain combines TRBV7-9 with TRBJ2-7; 12 bases fit TRBD2. Germline V gene sequence: CDR1 SEHNR, CDR2 FQNEAQ (reference sequence). This CDR3 has 19 residues. V was clipped by 0 bases and J by 0 bases; unmatched bases: 9. CDR3 sequence (DNA): TGTGCCAGCAGCTTAGCGCTTGGACTAGCGGGGTATAGCTCCTACGAGCAGTACTTC. Translation: CASSLALGLAGYSSYEQYF.

The V and J genes are TRBV28 and TRBJ1-6; D gene ambiguous. The germline V gene has CDR1 MDHEN and CDR2 SYDVKM. Deletions cut 6 bases from V and 0 bases from J, with 15 bases between. There are 17 residues in the CDR3. CDR3: CASSRPRPSSYNSPLHF. DNA for the CDR3: TGTGCCAGCAGCCGCCCACGCCCCAGCTCCTATAATTCACCCCTCCACTTT.

This clone was detected a few times. The chain couples TRBV6-1 to TRBJ2-7; no clear D gene. Germline CDR1 reads MNHNS; CDR2 reads SASEGT. Trimming took off 0 bases at V and 3 bases at J, with 6 bases between the two ends. This CDR3 region has 13 residues. The CDR3 nucleotides read TGTGCCAGCAGTGAAGCGCACAGCTACGAGCAGTACTTC. Its translation: CASSEAHSYEQYF.

The DNA of the CDR3 is TGTGCCAGCAGTACCTGGGACAGACCAAATCAGCCCCAGCATTTT. Its protein product is CASSTWDRPNQPQHF. The chain combines TRBV6-6 with TRBJ1-5; 7 bases agree with TRBD1. The V segment lost 5 bases and the J segment 4 bases; nucleotides outside the gene matches: 8. Germline assignment: CDR1 MNHNY and CDR2 SVGAGI (reference sequence). The length of the CDR3 is 15 residues.

This clone was seen a single time. The rearrangement links TRBV4-3 to TRBJ2-1, with no clear D. Germline V gives CDR1 LGHNA, CDR2 YSLEER. Trimming shortened V by 2 bases and J by 3 bases, and 5 bases separated the two germline ends. This CDR3 has 13 residues. DNA of the CDR3: TGCGCCAGCAGCCAATCTTTCTACAATGAGCAGTTCTTC. Translated, it gives CASSQSFYNEQFF.

This clone came up once. The rearrangement joins TRBV6-2 or TRBV6-3 to TRBJ2-5; 7 bases map to TRBD2. Germline V CDR1 and CDR2: MNHEY, SVGEGT. J lost 5 bases, V lost 0 bases, and 6 bases had no gene match. This CDR3 has 15 residues. The CDR3 here is CASSYSAGDGETQYF. CDR3 coding DNA: TGTGCCAGCAGTTACTCCGCGGGAGATGGGGAGACCCAGTACTTC.

V gene TRBV7-9 combines with J gene TRBJ2-2; 9 bases match TRBD2. The CDR3 totals 16 residues. V shed 1 base, J shed 9 bases, and the junction held 9 bases outside the gene matches. Germline values: CDR1 SEHNR, CDR2 FQNEAQ (reference sequence). Written as DNA, the CDR3 is TGTGCCAGCAGCTTAGAGTGGCCTAGCGGGAACTGGGAGCTGTTTTTT. Amino acid sequence: CASSLEWPSGNWELFF.

The J gene is TRBJ2-1, the V gene TRBV11-3; 12 bases line up with TRBD2. The CDR3 totals 14 residues. V was clipped by 5 bases and J by 5 bases; unmatched bases: 1. Germline V gene data show CDR1 as SGHNT and CDR2 as YENEEA. This CDR3 is CASSRTSGNNEQFF. The CDR3, as DNA: TGTGCCAGCAGCCGGACTAGCGGGAACAATGAGCAGTTCTTC.

Regarding this clone: The sample carries other DNA sequences with the same CDR3. The rearrangement uses TRBV27 and TRBJ2-1, with D hard to call. In germline, CDR1 is MNHEY, CDR2 SMNVEV (reference sequence). V shed 5 bases and J shed 1 base, with 6 bases lying between them. This CDR3 has 13 residues. CDR3 amino acids: CASSLSSYNEQFF. In DNA, the CDR3 is TGTGCCAGCAGTCTTAGTTCCTACAATGAGCAGTTCTTC.

This clone has a single count. This rearrangement joins TRBV27 to TRBJ1-1; D is unresolved. The CDR3 runs 15 residues. V was pared by 5 bases and J by 4 bases, with 17 bases between. In germline, CDR1 is MNHEY, CDR2 SMNVEV (reference sequence). CDR3 in DNA: TGTGCCAGCAGTCGCGGGGATAGGGTTGTCACTGAAGCTTTCTTT. Its translation is CASSRGDRVVTEAFF.

The chain has TRBV11-2 and TRBJ2-2, with 7 positions matching TRBD1. The germline V gene encodes CDR1 SGHAT and CDR2 FQNNGV. Trimming at V came to 5 bases and at J to 1 base, leaving 4 bases not matched to a gene. The CDR3 spans 15 residues. CDR3 region: CASSADRVNTGELFF. CDR3 bases: TGTGCCAGCAGCGCCGACAGGGTGAACACCGGGGAGCTGTTTTTT.

The chain is built from TRBV5-6 and TRBJ1-3, with 7 bases fitting TRBD1. V lost 6 bases to trimming and J lost 2 bases; unmatched junction nucleotides: 8. Germline assignment: CDR1 SGHDT and CDR2 YYEEEE. This CDR3 is 15 amino acids long. The CDR3: CASKNRGSAGNTIYF. Here the CDR3 DNA reads TGTGCCAGCAAGAACAGGGGAAGCGCTGGAAACACCATATATTTT.

V and J are TRBV6-5 and TRBJ2-7, with 13 bases identical to TRBD2. Germline V gives CDR1 MNHEY, CDR2 SVGAGI. The V gene end was trimmed by 6 bases and the J gene end by 3 bases; junction bases not matched to a gene: 5. The length of the CDR3 is 15 residues. The CDR3 DNA reads as TGTGCCAGCAGGTCCGGGACTAGCGGGAACTACGAGCAGTACTTC. Its protein is CASRSGTSGNYEQYF.

The rearrangement joins TRBV27 to TRBJ2-5; D not certain. The V gene lost 2 bases and the J gene lost 5 bases, with 9 bases spanning the gap. This CDR3 is 13 amino acids long. Germline CDR1 and CDR2: MNHEY and SMNVEV (reference sequence). The DNA for the CDR3 is TGTGCCAGCAGTTTAGGTCTCGGTGAGACCCAGTACTTC. Translated, it gives CASSLGLGETQYF.

This rearrangement joins TRBV9 to TRBJ2-1; 10 positions match TRBD2. CDR3 size: 17 residues. The germline gives CDR1 SGDLS, CDR2 YYNGEE. Losses at the gene ends were 0 bases for V and 2 bases for J; bases not matched to a gene: 5. In DNA, the CDR3 is TGTGCCAGCAGCGTAGAGGATAGCGGGAGGACCTACAATGAGCAGTTCTTC. Amino acid sequence: CASSVEDSGRTYNEQFF.